This TCR beta chain came from a study of shared clonotypes between healthy human individuals (dated by TCRdb to between 2020 and 2021). Notes on the research overall: The cohort included three men and a couple of women between 18 and 49 years of age. Each donor's leukapheresis produced roughly between roughly 0.85 and 10 billion PBMCs. To increase sequencing depth and limit assay-specific biases, TCR repertoire library preparation and sequencing were carried out by different laboratories using diverse techniques. The study deeply sequenced blood TCR repertoires of about 5 healthy adults to estimate repertoire size and the extent of clonotype sharing between individuals.

Study-wide conclusions, independent of this receptor: Sampling was restricted to blood, and TCR repertoires in tissues likely differ from the TCR repertoires found in blood. Because the study included only a small number of donors, the genetic and exposure-history diversity represented was limited. Pairwise subsampling led to the expectation that sequencing depth would affect the degree of clonotype sharing among donors.

The donors were healthy, HIV-negative adults with no recently reported acute infections or vaccinations. Every donor was a Caucasian adult living in Nashville, Tennessee, USA. In the unsorted samples, around 81 million PBMCs were counted, and genomic DNA was extracted using the QIAamp DNA Blood Mini kit. Blood was obtained by leukapheresis, after which PBMCs were separated by Ficoll-Histopaque density gradient centrifugation and cryopreserved in liquid nitrogen vapor phase. The CDR3, from cysteine to phenylalanine, totals 15 residues. The entry retains the CDR3 DNA only, 45 bases that are in frame from base 1. CDR1 and CDR2 are drawn from the germline V gene: SGHAT, FQNNGV. The V end loses 7 bases and the J end loses 0 bases, and a stretch of 12 bases separates them. With regard to this clone: The antigen it binds to is not known. No much larger clone exists at a distance of one base, and base qualities are not known.

Using the deep immunoSEQ assay, multiplex PCR amplified TCR CDR3 regions from genomic DNA. For each cell subset, the extracted genomic DNA was distributed evenly across all wells of several immunoSEQ 96-well plates, and each plate served as one replicate. For unsorted PBMC, each replicate PCR was loaded with roughly 330 ng genomic DNA, equivalent to tens of thousands of T cell genomes. Ten immunoSEQ deep assay plates were used to sequence unsorted PBMC genomic DNA. Purified libraries were measured with a Qubit 3.0 fluorometer, size-checked on a Bioanalyzer 2100, and measured again with the KAPA Library Quantification kit. Every immunoSEQ 96-well plate was sequenced on a dedicated single-read 150-cycle Illumina NextSeq 550 flow cell. On the study's bioinformatics: Because only junctional sequences without quality scores were contained in the immunoSEQ output, filtering matching that applied to full-length reads could not be performed. Sequences were annotated with PyIR, a Python wrapper for IgBLAST v1.9, using IMGT germline references to assign V/J genes and CDR3. Reads with weak V/J assignments (E-value above 1e-6), missing CDR3, stop codons, out-of-frame junctions, or ambiguous translated residues were removed. V3J clonotypes were defined as sequences sharing an identical inferred V gene, J gene, and CDR3 amino acid sequence. To compute the percentage overlap between repertoires, the number of shared unique clonotypes was divided by the size of the smaller repertoire. Repertoire richness was assessed with RTK rarefaction, the Chao1 estimator, and Recon v2.1 estimates of unobserved clonotypes. In TCRdb, the immuneACCESS table is reduced to in-frame sequences with V and J assigned. These tables do not hold every clone; where another copy was compared, an unresolved V gene accounts for under half, and the others remain unexplained. The DNA was the basis for D and trimming; V, J and clone size are from that table. The sample yields about half a million clones; 60% to 80% were counted once. The ten largest clones take up 12% of the sample.

The chain is assembled from TRBV11-2 and TRBJ2-2, and possibly TRBD2, on 5 matching bases. Material for sequencing was PBMCs. The TCR comes from a woman between 40 and 50 years old in good health. Some clones in this sample may be carry-over from other donors' samples. The CDR3 region reads CASTPMGANTGELFF. The DNA sequence follows: TGTGCCAGCACCCCGATGGGAGCGAACACCGGGGAGCTGTTTTTT.